These T cell receptor beta chains were read from a single sample in a study of T cell responses to AZD1222 COVID-19 vaccine. Repertoires were generated with immunoSEQ multiplex PCR, while TCRdb's copy carries only in-frame clones and drops some. The sample has over 100,000 clones; 84% are singletons. Sequenced here: peripheral blood, sampled on day 0 of AZD1222 vaccination. Source of these receptors: an adult in good health. CDR3s include the opening cysteine and the closing phenylalanine or tryptophan. D genes are given only for firm matches. Clone size, where shown, is once, few, many, or a class for clones that have expanded.

clone size	V gene	D gene	J gene	CDR3 DNA	CDR3 protein
.	TRBV7-2	.	TRBJ2-5	TGTGCCAGCAGCTTAGAAAGGCAGGCCTTTCAGTACTTC	CASSLERQAFQYF
.	TRBV5-1	TRBD1	TRBJ2-1	TGCGCCAGCAGCTTGTCTCAGGGGGTATACAATGAGCAGTTCTTC	CASSLSQGVYNEQFF
.	TRBV19	.	TRBJ1-5	TGTGCCAGTAGTGGGGTGGGGGCCTATAGCAATCAGCCCCAGCATTTT	CASSGVGAYSNQPQHF
.	TRBV19	TRBD2	TRBJ2-3	TGTGCCAGTAGTAAAGCTAGCGGGAGTTCCCAGGGAGATACGCAGTATTTT	CASSKASGSSQGDTQYF
.	TRBV27	TRBD1	TRBJ2-2	TGTGCCAGCAGTTTGTACAGGGGCACCGGGGAGCTGTTTTTT	CASSLYRGTGELFF
.	TRBV4-2	.	TRBJ2-1	TGTGCCAGCAGCCAAGAAATGCGACACCACAATGAGCAGTTCTTC	CASSQEMRHHNEQFF
.	TRBV7-9	TRBD1	TRBJ1-1	TGTGCCAGCAGCTTAGCATGGCAGGGGGCTGAAGCTTTCTTT	CASSLAWQGAEAFF
.	TRBV4-2	TRBD1	TRBJ1-6	TGTGCCAGCAGCCCCCAGGACAGGCCTCGAGGTGGTTCACCCCTCCACTTT	CASSPQDRPRGGSPLHF
.	TRBV6-5	TRBD1	TRBJ2-7	TGTGCCAGCAGTTCTTTGGGACAGGGGGGCTCCTACGAGCAGTACTTC	CASSSLGQGGSYEQYF
.	TRBV19	.	TRBJ2-2	TGTGCCAGTAGTATAAACGGACTAAACACCGGGGAGCTGTTTTTT	CASSINGLNTGELFF
.	TRBV7-2	.	TRBJ2-7	TGTGCCAGCAGCTTAAGGGTAACGAGCTACGAGCAGTACTTC	CASSLRVTSYEQYF
.	TRBV19	.	TRBJ1-5	TGTGCCAGTAGTAATGGCTACAATCAGCCCCAGCATTTT	CASSNGYNQPQHF
.	TRBV7-2	TRBD1	TRBJ1-2	TGTGCCAGCAGCCAGGACAGGGCACTTGGCTACACCTTC	CASSQDRALGYTF
.	TRBV28	.	TRBJ1-1	TGTGCCAGCACCCTTCGGGGATGGACTGAAGCTTTCTTT	CASTLRGWTEAFF
once	TRBV7-2	TRBD2	TRBJ2-3	TGTGCCAGCAGCTCAAATGCGGGAGGCCCCTTATCAGATACGCAGTATTTT	CASSSNAGGPLSDTQYF
.	TRBV3-1/TRBV3-2	.	TRBJ2-3	TGTGCCAGCAGCCAAGAGGGCTACGCCGATACGCAGTATTTT	CASSQEGYADTQYF
.	TRBV19	.	TRBJ1-5	TGTGCCAGTAGTCCTCCCCGACAGAATAGCAATCAGCCCCAGCATTTT	CASSPPRQNSNQPQHF
.	TRBV6-1	.	TRBJ1-5	TGTGCCAGCAGTGGCAACCGGGGGCTTCGGAATCAGCCCCAGCATTTT	CASSGNRGLRNQPQHF
.	TRBV24-1	TRBD2	TRBJ2-5	TGTGCCACCAGTGATCTGCGGGAGGGAGTGACCCAGTACTTC	CATSDLREGVTQYF
.	TRBV24-1	.	TRBJ2-7	TGTGCCACCAGTGTTAGCGGCGGATCCTACGAGCAGTACTTC	CATSVSGGSYEQYF
.	TRBV12-3/TRBV12-4	TRBD1	TRBJ1-6	TGTGCCAGCAGACCCGACAGGGCAGCACCCCTCCACTTT	CASRPDRAAPLHF
.	TRBV4-3	.	TRBJ1-1	TGCGCCAGCAGCCAATTCGTCACGGGGAACACTGAAGCTTTCTTT	CASSQFVTGNTEAFF
.	TRBV2	TRBD2	TRBJ2-7	TGTGCCAGCAGAGCGACTAGCGGTTCCTACGAGCAGTACTTC	CASRATSGSYEQYF
once	TRBV4-1	.	TRBJ1-5	TGCGCCAGCAGCCAAGATCGGACTTCTTATAGCAATCAGCCCCAGCATTTT	CASSQDRTSYSNQPQHF
.	TRBV5-1	.	TRBJ1-1	TGCGCCAGCAGTGACCGGGTTCACACTGAAGCTTTCTTT	CASSDRVHTEAFF
.	TRBV3-1/TRBV3-2	.	TRBJ1-6	TGTGCCAGCAGCCAAGGAGGTCCAGGCTTAGCTTCACCCCTCCACTTT	CASSQGGPGLASPLHF
.	TRBV20-1	.	TRBJ1-1	TGCAGTGCTAGAGACCGACTTGAAGCTTTCTTT	CSARDRLEAFF
once	TRBV5-1	.	TRBJ1-2	TGCGCCAGCAGCTTGGATAACTGGGCGCCCTATGGCTACACCTTC	CASSLDNWAPYGYTF
.	TRBV7-2	.	TRBJ1-1	TGTGCCAGCGGTCATGGGCCGCGGAACACTGAAGCTTTCTTT	CASGHGPRNTEAFF
once	TRBV5-5	.	TRBJ2-7	TGTGCCAGCAGCCCAATTTCCTACGAGCAGTACTTC	CASSPISYEQYF
.	TRBV5-1	.	TRBJ1-6	TGCGCCAGCAGCCCCCCGGGGGGGAATTCACCCCTCCACTTT	CASSPPGGNSPLHF
.	TRBV28	.	TRBJ1-2	TGTGCCATCAGGGTGGGGGTGGCGGGCTATGGCTACACCTTC	CAIRVGVAGYGYTF
.	TRBV3-1/TRBV3-2	.	TRBJ2-7	TGTGCCAGCAGCCGCGGACGTGACGAGCAGTACTTC	CASSRGRDEQYF
.	TRBV7-9	TRBD1	TRBJ1-6	TGTGCCAGCGGACAGGTTGATCCACCCCTCCACTTT	CASGQVDPPLHF
.	TRBV24-1	TRBD2	TRBJ2-3	TGTGCCACCAGTGTTGTCGCGGGGGGGAGCACAGATACGCAGTATTTT	CATSVVAGGSTDTQYF
.	TRBV3-1/TRBV3-2	TRBD2	TRBJ2-7	TGTGCCAGCAGCCAATTCCAGCGGGAAAGCAGGTACTTC	CASSQFQRESRYF
.	TRBV14	.	TRBJ1-5	TGTGCCAGCAGCCAAGATCCTGGTCAGCCCCAGCATTTT	CASSQDPGQPQHF
.	TRBV7-2	.	TRBJ2-7	TGTGCCAGCAGCTTACCCATAGTATCCGGGCCCGGGGGAACCTACGAGCAGTACTTC	CASSLPIVSGPGGTYEQYF
.	TRBV11-3	.	TRBJ2-7	TGTGCCAGCAGCTTAGAAGCCCAACGAACTTACGAGCAGTACTTC	CASSLEAQRTYEQYF
.	TRBV2	TRBD1	TRBJ1-4	TGTGCCAGCAGCCCATCACAGGGGTCTGAAAAACTGTTTTTT	CASSPSQGSEKLFF
.	TRBV5-1	.	TRBJ2-3	TGCGCCAGCAGCTTGGTCGGCACAGATACGCAGTATTTT	CASSLVGTDTQYF
once	TRBV5-1	.	TRBJ2-2	TGCGCCAGCAGCTTGGCCGGGGATACCGGGGAGCTGTTTTTT	CASSLAGDTGELFF
.	TRBV5-1	.	TRBJ2-1	TGCGCCAGCAGCTTCGGGGTGAACAATGAGCAGTTCTTC	CASSFGVNNEQFF
.	TRBV5-6	.	TRBJ1-5	TGTGCCAGCAGCTTGGCCCTACACAGCAATCAGCCCCAGCATTTT	CASSLALHSNQPQHF
.	TRBV3-1/TRBV3-2	.	TRBJ2-5	TGTGCCGTCCGGGGGGCGGCTACTCCCGGCCAGTACTTC	CAVRGAATPGQYF
.	TRBV10-1	TRBD1	TRBJ2-5	TGCGCCAGCACCCCGGGACAGGGGGACAGGGAGACCCAGTACTTC	CASTPGQGDRETQYF
once	TRBV3-1/TRBV3-2	.	TRBJ2-3	TGTGCCAGCAGCCCAAAGCCCGCGGGGGCCGGCACAGATACGCAGTATTTT	CASSPKPAGAGTDTQYF
.	TRBV19	TRBD2	TRBJ2-1	TGTGCCAGTAGATCGACTAGCGGGAGCTCCTATGAGCAGTTCTTC	CASRSTSGSSYEQFF
.	TRBV28	.	TRBJ1-1	TGTGCCAGCAGTCCCCCGGGACCGTCGAACACTGAAGCTTTCTTT	CASSPPGPSNTEAFF
few	TRBV6-5	TRBD2	TRBJ2-7	TGTGCCAGCAGGGCCGGGACTAGCGGGATTAGGGAGCAGTACTTC	CASRAGTSGIREQYF
.	TRBV4-3	TRBD2	TRBJ2-7	TGCGCCAGCAGCCAACTTAGCGGGAGGAGCTCCTACGAGCAGTACTTC	CASSQLSGRSSYEQYF
.	TRBV24-1	.	TRBJ1-1	TGTGCCACCAGTGCAGGAACAGGGAATGCAGAAGCTTTCTTT	CATSAGTGNAEAFF
.	TRBV10-3	TRBD2	TRBJ2-7	TGTGCCATCAGTGGTGGGACTAGCGGGAGCAACGAGCAGTACTTC	CAISGGTSGSNEQYF
.	TRBV28	TRBD2	TRBJ2-1	TGTGCCAGCTTCCGAGCGGGAGGGGGGTACAATGAGCAGTTCTTC	CASFRAGGGYNEQFF
.	TRBV5-6	.	TRBJ1-2	TGTGCCAGCAGTTACCGGACACTCTATGGCTACACCTTC	CASSYRTLYGYTF
.	TRBV18	.	TRBJ1-5	TGTGCCAGCTCACCACAGTACAATCAGCCCCAGCATTTT	CASSPQYNQPQHF
.	TRBV5-1	TRBD2	TRBJ2-3	TGCGCCAGCAGCTTGGTTTCTGCGGGAGGCCGGACAGATACGCAGTATTTT	CASSLVSAGGRTDTQYF
few	TRBV27	TRBD1	TRBJ1-5	TGTGCCAGCAGTCCTCAGGGGGGAAGGCAGCCCCAGCATTTT	CASSPQGGRQPQHF
.	TRBV21-1	.	TRBJ2-5	TGTGCCAGCAGCGAAATGGCCCCGGGACTAGCGGTACAAGAGACCCAGTACTTC	CASSEMAPGLAVQETQYF